The clone carrying this TCR beta chain was observed a few times. Germline CDR1 reads SGHRS; CDR2 reads YFSETQ. The CDR3 spans 14 residues. The second PCR ran roughly 6 to 11 cycles with a sample-barcoded 5' primer and J-beta primers. MiXCR, run by TCRdb on the 5' RACE reads, gives a single entry per CDR3 protein. There are 450,000 to 600,000 distinct CDR3 sequences in the sample; about 28% occur only once, and 3% to 4% lies in the top ten. This specimen comes from a study of blood T cells in healthy people across ages. The sample was also linked to a second study, of T cells of mothers and their children.

The source material was blood. The sequence came from a boy aged 2 to 10 in good health. The chain has TRBV5-1 and TRBJ2-5; D unclear. The J call may be in error: the DNA end matches TRBJ2-1 better. The chain's CDR3 is CASSTSLPVNEQFF. Here the CDR3 DNA reads TGCGCCAGCAGCACGAGCTTGCCAGTCAATGAGCAGTTCTTC.